This passage covers 14 T cell receptor beta chains from one sample sequenced in a study of cytomegalovirus exposure and HLA in healthy donors. Here immunoSEQ multiplex PCR was the method, and the copy in TCRdb shows in-frame clones only, minus some. The data show about 160,000 clones, more than 75% seen once. The sample was PBMCs. These receptors were taken from a man younger than 35 in good health and CMV-seronegative.

The V gene is TRBV5-4, the J gene TRBJ1-2; D gene uncertain. V shed 0 bases and J shed 6 bases, with 12 bases lying between them. The CDR3 is 14 amino acids. Germline values: CDR1 SGHNT, CDR2 YYREEE (reference sequence). CDR3 DNA sequence: TGTGCCAGCAGCTTGGTTGTATCCGGGGATGGCTACACCTTC. Its translation is CASSLVVSGDGYTF. The full variable domain, its missing parts supplied by reference TRBV5-4 and TRBJ1-2, is ETGVTQSPTHLIKTRGQQVTLRCSSQSGHNTVSWYQQALGQGPQFIFQYYREEENGRGNFPPRFSGLQFPNYSSELNVNALELDDSALYLCASSLVVSGDGYTFGSGTRLTVV.

The V call is TRBV5-4, the J call TRBJ2-1, with 7 bases lining up with TRBD2. The CDR3 is made up of 14 amino acids. Germline CDR1 reads SGHNT; CDR2 reads YYREEE (reference sequence). The ends lost 5 bases at V and 3 bases at J; junction bases unmatched: 5. CDR3 sequence: CASSPPGGYNEQFF. In nucleotides, the CDR3 is TGTGCCAGCAGTCCTCCGGGGGGCTACAATGAGCAGTTCTTC.

The chain employs TRBV2 and TRBJ2-3; 8 nucleotides match TRBD1. CDR3 length: 15 amino acids. Germline loops: CDR1 SNHLY, CDR2 FYNNEI. V trimming: 4 bases; J trimming: 6 bases; junction bases outside the gene matches: 9. Written as DNA, the CDR3 is TGTGCCAGCAGTGTCCGTCAGGGGGCCTGGGATACGCAGTATTTT. The encoded protein is CASSVRQGAWDTQYF.

The CDR3 spells CASSLAQGVSPLHF. DNA for the CDR3: TGTGCCAGCAGCTTAGCACAGGGCGTTTCACCCCTCCACTTT. This chain links TRBV7-9 with TRBJ1-6, with D maybe TRBD1 (6 bases). Between the trimmed V and J ends, which lost 0 bases and 9 bases, there was a span of 9 bases. CDR1 SEHNR and CDR2 FQNEAQ come from the germline V gene (reference sequence). The CDR3 totals 14 residues.

The chain uses TRBV28 and TRBJ2-7; 8 bases are a match to TRBD1. V shed 5 bases, J shed 5 bases, and the junction held 11 bases outside the gene matches. Germline V CDR1 and CDR2: MDHEN, SYDVKM. The CDR3 runs to 15 residues. CDR3 residues: CASSPDRGLLDEQYF. The CDR3 DNA is TGTGCCAGCAGTCCTGACAGGGGTTTATTGGACGAGCAGTACTTC.

The V call is TRBV30, the J call TRBJ1-2, with D tentatively TRBD1 (5 bases). Germline loops: CDR1 GTSNPN, CDR2 SVGIG (reference sequence). V was cut by 2 bases and J by 10 bases, with 11 bases left in between. This CDR3 has 11 residues. This CDR3 reads CAWSSRVTYTF. The DNA of the CDR3 is TGTGCCTGGAGTAGCAGGGTAACCTACACCTTC.

This clone was observed a handful of times. V usage is TRBV7-6 and J usage is TRBJ2-7; a possible D gene is TRBD2 (6 bases). The CDR3 contains 14 residues. The V end was cut by 1 base, the J end by 4 bases, with 11 bases between. Germline CDR1 and CDR2: SGHVS and FNYEAQ. The DNA for the CDR3 is TGTGCCAGCAGCTTAGAGGAGGGGTCTTACGAGCAGTACTTC. Translated: CASSLEEGSYEQYF.

The chain carries TRBV5-1 and TRBJ2-7; 14 nucleotides line up with TRBD2. After removal of 4 bases from V and 3 bases from J, the junction contained 3 bases not matched to a gene. In germline, CDR1 is SGHRS, CDR2 YFSETQ. The CDR3 length is 15 residues. This CDR3 reads CASSPGTSGGYEQYV. CDR3 in DNA: TGCGCCAGCAGCCCTGGGACTAGCGGGGGCTACGAGCAGTACGTC.

The CDR3 DNA sequence: TGCGCCAGCAGCCAATGGACGGGGAAAAACACTGAAGCTTTCTTT. It yields the protein CASSQWTGKNTEAFF. The chain combines TRBV4-1 with TRBJ1-1; D gene unclear. The germline gives CDR1 MGHRA, CDR2 YSYEKL. The CDR3 runs to 15 residues. The V gene lost 2 bases and the J gene lost 2 bases, with 12 bases spanning the gap.

This chain uses TRBV9 with TRBJ2-5, with TRBD2 matching 7 bases. This CDR3 is 14 amino acids long. Losses at the gene ends were 3 bases for V and 4 bases for J; bases not matched to a gene: 6. CDR1 is SGDLS and CDR2 is YYNGEE in the germline V gene. CDR3 amino acids: CASSATPGGETQYF. The CDR3 DNA reads as TGTGCCAGCAGCGCGACTCCGGGGGGAGAGACCCAGTACTTC.

The V and J genes are TRBV28 and TRBJ2-1; 13 bases line up with TRBD2. With V trimmed by 10 bases and J by 5 bases, 5 bases remained unmatched. Germline V gene data show CDR1 as MDHEN and CDR2 as SYDVKM. CDR3 size: 14 residues. CDR3 in DNA: TGTGCCATTTCCGGACTAGCGGGAGACAATGAGCAGTTCTTC. Residues: CAISGLAGDNEQFF. The complete variable domain, with remaining parts taken from reference TRBV28 and TRBJ2-1, reads DVKVTQSSRYLVKRTGEKVFLECVQDMDHENMFWYRQDPGLGLRLIYFSYDVKMKEKGDIPEGYSVSREKKERFSLILESASTNQTSMYLCAISGLAGDNEQFFGPGTRLTVL.

This chain joins TRBV6-1 and TRBJ2-2, with D uncertain. This CDR3 has 15 amino acids. The V end was cut by 7 bases, the J end by 2 bases, with 14 bases between. Germline CDR1 reads MNHNS; CDR2 reads SASEGT. The CDR3 region has the DNA TGTGCCAGCACCCGAGAATTGGTTAACACCGGGGAGCTGTTTTTT. It translates to CASTRELVNTGELFF.

DNA for the CDR3: TGCGCCAGCAATCGACGGGAGAGGACTGAGCAGTTCTTC. Encoded protein: CASNRRERTEQFF. This chain connects TRBV5-1 to TRBJ2-1, with D perhaps matching TRBD2 (6 bases). The CDR3 runs to 13 residues. With 6 bases removed from V and 9 bases from J, the gap between germline ends came to 16 bases. Germline V gene sequence: CDR1 SGHRS, CDR2 YFSETQ.

This clone was seen just once. The chain combines TRBV6-5 with TRBJ2-7, with D possibly TRBD1 on 5 matching bases. The CDR3 extends over 13 amino acids. CDR1 is MNHEY and CDR2 is SVGAGI in the germline V gene. Trimming took off 4 bases at V and 6 bases at J, with 13 bases between the two ends. The CDR3 loop reads CASSSQVSGEQYV. The CDR3 nucleotides are TGTGCCAGCAGTTCACAGGTTTCAGGCGAGCAGTACGTC.